Below, one T cell receptor beta chain is given with its context. Sequencing was performed with immunoSEQ multiplex PCR; in TCRdb, only in-frame clones are kept and a portion is missing. The table lists some 130,000 clones, 80% to 90% of them singletons. This record belongs to a study of T cell responses to AZD1222 COVID-19 vaccine. Trimming left V 7 bases short and J 4 bases short, with 16 bases between. Germline V gene lookup returns CDR1 LNHDA and CDR2 SQIVND (reference sequence). The CDR3 has 14 residues. The clonotype comes from an adult in good health. The V and J genes are TRBV19 and TRBJ1-1, with unresolved D. Sample: peripheral blood, taken on day 0 of MenACWY control vaccination. The CDR3 reads CASKPGHLGTEAFF. The CDR3 DNA sequence: TGTGCCAGTAAGCCGGGCCACCTAGGCACTGAAGCTTTCTTT.